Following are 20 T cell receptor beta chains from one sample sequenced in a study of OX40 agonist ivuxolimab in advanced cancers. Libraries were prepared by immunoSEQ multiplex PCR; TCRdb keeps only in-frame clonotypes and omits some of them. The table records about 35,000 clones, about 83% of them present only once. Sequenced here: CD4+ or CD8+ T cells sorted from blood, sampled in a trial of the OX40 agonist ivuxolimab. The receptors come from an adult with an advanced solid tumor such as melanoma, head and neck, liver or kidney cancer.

The CDR3 DNA reads TGTGCCAGTAGTATAGGTGTCTCTGGGGCCAACGTCCTGACTTTC. Translating gives CASSIGVSGANVLTF. This chain joins TRBV19 and TRBJ2-6; D ambiguous. Trimming cost V 1 base and J 0 bases, with 4 bases left between them. Looked up from germline, CDR1 is LNHDA and CDR2 is SQIVND (reference sequence). This CDR3 contains 15 residues.

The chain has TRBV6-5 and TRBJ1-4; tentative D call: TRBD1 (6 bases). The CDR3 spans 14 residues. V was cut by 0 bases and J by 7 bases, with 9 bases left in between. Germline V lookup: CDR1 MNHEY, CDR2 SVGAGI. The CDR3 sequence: CASSYSSGVEKLFF. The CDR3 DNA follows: TGTGCCAGCAGTTACTCATCAGGGGTTGAAAAACTGTTTTTT.

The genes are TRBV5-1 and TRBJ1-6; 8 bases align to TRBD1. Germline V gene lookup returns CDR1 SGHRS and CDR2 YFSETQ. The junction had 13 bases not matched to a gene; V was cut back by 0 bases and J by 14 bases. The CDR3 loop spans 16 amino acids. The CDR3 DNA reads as TGCGCCAGCAGCTTGGCCTGGGGACAGGCGCGGTGGGCCCTCCACTTT. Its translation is CASSLAWGQARWALHF.

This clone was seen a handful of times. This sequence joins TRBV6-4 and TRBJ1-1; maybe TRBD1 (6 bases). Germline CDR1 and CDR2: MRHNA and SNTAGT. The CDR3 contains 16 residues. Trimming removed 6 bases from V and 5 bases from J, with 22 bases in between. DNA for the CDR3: TGTGCCAGCAGACGAGAAGGACAGCCTAGGGGTACTGAAGCTTTCTTT. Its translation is CASRREGQPRGTEAFF.

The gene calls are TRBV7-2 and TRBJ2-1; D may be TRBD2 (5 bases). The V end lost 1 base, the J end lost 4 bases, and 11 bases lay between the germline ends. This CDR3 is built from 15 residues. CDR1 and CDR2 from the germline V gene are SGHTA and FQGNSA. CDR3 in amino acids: CASSLVPTTYNEQFF. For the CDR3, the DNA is TGTGCCAGCAGCTTAGTGCCGACTACATACAATGAGCAGTTCTTC.

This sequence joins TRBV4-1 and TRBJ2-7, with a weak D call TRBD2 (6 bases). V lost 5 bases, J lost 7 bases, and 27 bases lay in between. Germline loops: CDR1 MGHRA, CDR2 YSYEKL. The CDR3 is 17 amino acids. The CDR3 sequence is CASSTYPRGMGSGEQYF. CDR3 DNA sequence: TGCGCCAGCAGCACCTACCCACGGGGGATGGGGTCGGGGGAGCAGTACTTC.

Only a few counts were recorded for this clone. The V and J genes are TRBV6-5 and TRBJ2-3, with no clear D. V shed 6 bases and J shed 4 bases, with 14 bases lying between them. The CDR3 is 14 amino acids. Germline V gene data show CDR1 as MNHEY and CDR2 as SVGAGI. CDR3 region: CASRSPYPPDTQYF. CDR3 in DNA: TGTGCCAGCAGAAGCCCCTATCCGCCAGATACGCAGTATTTT.

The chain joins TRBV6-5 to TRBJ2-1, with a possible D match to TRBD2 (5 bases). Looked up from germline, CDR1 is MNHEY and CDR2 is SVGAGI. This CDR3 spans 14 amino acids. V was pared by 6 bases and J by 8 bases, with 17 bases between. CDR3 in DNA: TGTGCCAGCAGGGGCGCAGAGGCTAGCTATGAGCAGTTCTTC. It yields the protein CASRGAEASYEQFF.

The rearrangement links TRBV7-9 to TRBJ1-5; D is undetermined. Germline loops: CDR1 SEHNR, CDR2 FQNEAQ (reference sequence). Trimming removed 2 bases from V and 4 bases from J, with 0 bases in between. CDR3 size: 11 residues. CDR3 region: CASSLNQPQHF. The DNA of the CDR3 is TGTGCCAGCAGCTTAAATCAGCCCCAGCATTTT.

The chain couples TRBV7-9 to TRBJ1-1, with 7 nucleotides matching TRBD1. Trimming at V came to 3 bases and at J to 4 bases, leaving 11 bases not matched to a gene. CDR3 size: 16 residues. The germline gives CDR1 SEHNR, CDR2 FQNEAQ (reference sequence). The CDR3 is CASSLTGRPWGTEAFF. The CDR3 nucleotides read TGTGCCAGCAGCTTGACAGGGCGACCGTGGGGCACTGAAGCTTTCTTT.

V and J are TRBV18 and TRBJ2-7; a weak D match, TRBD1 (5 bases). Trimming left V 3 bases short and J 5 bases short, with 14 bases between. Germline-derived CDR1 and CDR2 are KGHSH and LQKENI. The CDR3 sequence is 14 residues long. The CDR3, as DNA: TGTGCCAGCTCACCTAGACAGAGCGAGGACGAGCAGTACTTC. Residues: CASSPRQSEDEQYF.

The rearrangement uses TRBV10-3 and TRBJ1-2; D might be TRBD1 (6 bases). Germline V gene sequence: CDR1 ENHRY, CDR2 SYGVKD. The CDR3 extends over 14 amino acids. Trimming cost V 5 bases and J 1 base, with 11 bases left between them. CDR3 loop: CAISLGTLNYGYTF. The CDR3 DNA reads TGTGCCATCAGTTTAGGGACACTTAACTATGGCTACACCTTC.

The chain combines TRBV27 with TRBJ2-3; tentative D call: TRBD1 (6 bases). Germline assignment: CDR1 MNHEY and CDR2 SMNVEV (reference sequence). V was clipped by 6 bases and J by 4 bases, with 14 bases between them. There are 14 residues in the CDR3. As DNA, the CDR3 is TGTGCCAGCAGAACAGGGTCACGGGCAGATACGCAGTATTTT. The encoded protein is CASRTGSRADTQYF.

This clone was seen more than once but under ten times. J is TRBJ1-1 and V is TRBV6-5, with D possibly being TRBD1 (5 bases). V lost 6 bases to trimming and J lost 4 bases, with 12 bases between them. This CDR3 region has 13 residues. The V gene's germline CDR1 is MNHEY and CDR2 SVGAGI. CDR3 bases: TGTGCCAGCAGGTCCTTGACAGTCACTGAAGCTTTCTTT. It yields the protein CASRSLTVTEAFF.

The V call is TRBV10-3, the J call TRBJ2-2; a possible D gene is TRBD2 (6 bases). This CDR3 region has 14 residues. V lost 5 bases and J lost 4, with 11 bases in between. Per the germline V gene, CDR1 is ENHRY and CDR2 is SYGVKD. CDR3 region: CAISSMGGTGELFF. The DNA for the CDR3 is TGTGCCATCAGTTCAATGGGGGGCACCGGGGAGCTGTTTTTT.

DNA for the CDR3: TGTGCCAGCAGCTTAGGGCAGGGCAGGATGGAGACCCAGTACTTC. Its protein product is CASSLGQGRMETQYF. The J gene is TRBJ2-5, the V gene TRBV5-8; D may be TRBD1 (5 bases). Looked up from germline, CDR1 is SGHTS and CDR2 is YDEGEE. V lost 2 bases and J lost 5, with 16 bases in between. The CDR3 totals 15 residues.

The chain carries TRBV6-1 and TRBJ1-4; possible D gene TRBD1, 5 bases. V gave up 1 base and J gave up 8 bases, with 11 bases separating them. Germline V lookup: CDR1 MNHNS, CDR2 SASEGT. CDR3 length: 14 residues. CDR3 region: CASSEEAGKEKLFF. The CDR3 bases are TGTGCCAGCAGTGAAGAGGCAGGGAAGGAAAAACTGTTTTTT.

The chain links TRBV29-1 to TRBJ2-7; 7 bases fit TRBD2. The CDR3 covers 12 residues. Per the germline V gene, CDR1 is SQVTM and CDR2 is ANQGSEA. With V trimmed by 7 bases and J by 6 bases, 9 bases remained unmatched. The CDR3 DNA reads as TGCAGCGCCAATCACGGGGGGAGCGAGCAGTACTTC. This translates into CSANHGGSEQYF.

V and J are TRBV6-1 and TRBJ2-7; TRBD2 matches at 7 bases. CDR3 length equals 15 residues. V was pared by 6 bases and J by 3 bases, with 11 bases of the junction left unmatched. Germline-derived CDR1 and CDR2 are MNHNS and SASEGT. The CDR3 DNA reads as TGTGCCAGCAGGCCGACGTCGGGGGGTCTCTACGAGCAGTACTTC. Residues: CASRPTSGGLYEQYF.

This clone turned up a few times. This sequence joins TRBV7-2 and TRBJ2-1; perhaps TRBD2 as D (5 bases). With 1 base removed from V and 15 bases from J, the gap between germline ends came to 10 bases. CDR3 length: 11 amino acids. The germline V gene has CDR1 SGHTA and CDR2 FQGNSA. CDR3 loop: CASSLERRGFF. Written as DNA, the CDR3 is TGTGCCAGCAGCTTAGAGCGGCGCGGGTTCTTC.